The 20 T cell receptor beta chains below come from one sample, sequenced in a study of T-cell memory formation after mild COVID-19. Each CDR3 protein gets one entry after TCRdb re-called the 5' RACE reads with MiXCR. This table holds over 150,000 distinct CDR3 sequences, 10% to 15% found once. The sequenced material came from PBMCs or a T cell subset sorted from them (not recorded which). Receptors originate from a man aged 18 to 29 who had mild COVID-19 (a few samples of this study predate the infection). Cell type and time point are not known.

With regard to this clonotype: An end of the junction differs from the germline gene, which may be a read error. The chain recombines TRBV5-6 with TRBJ1-2; D gene uncertain. The CDR3 length is 13 residues. Per germline, CDR1 SGHDT and CDR2 YYEEEE. The CDR3 here is CAISPGVGYGYTF. CDR3 sequence (DNA): TGTGCCATCAGCCCCGGGGTCGGCTATGGCTACACCTTC.

Only a few counts were recorded for this clonotype. The genes are TRBV12-5 and TRBJ2-5; 10 bases are shared with TRBD1. The V gene end was trimmed by 6 bases and the J gene end by 3 bases; junction bases not matched to a gene: 10. CDR3 size: 16 residues. Germline assignment: CDR1 LGHNT and CDR2 FRNRAP. The chain's CDR3 is CASGVGTGAPEETQYF. For the CDR3, the DNA is TGTGCTAGTGGCGTGGGGACAGGGGCTCCGGAAGAGACCCAGTACTTC.

The chain combines TRBV12-3 or TRBV12-4 with TRBJ2-7; 7 bases align to TRBD2. There are 15 residues in the CDR3. Trimming at V came to 7 bases and at J to 4 bases, leaving 13 bases not matched to a gene. CDR3 region: CASTSPRDYKYEQYF. The CDR3 DNA is TGTGCCAGCACCAGTCCCCGGGACTACAAGTACGAGCAGTACTTC.

This clonotype was counted a few times. The CDR3 protein is CASSSGSGAQPQHF. DNA for the CDR3: TGTGCCAGCAGCTCGGGTTCGGGGGCCCAGCCCCAGCATTTT. The J gene is TRBJ1-5, the V gene TRBV7-9; tentative D call: TRBD1 (6 bases). This CDR3 is 14 amino acids long. V dropped 4 bases and J dropped 7 bases, with 14 bases sitting between them. Per germline, CDR1 SEHNR and CDR2 FQNEAQ (reference sequence).

This clonotype has just a few counts. This chain joins TRBV20-1 and TRBJ1-2; 11 nucleotides agree with TRBD1. Per germline, CDR1 DFQATT and CDR2 SNEGSKA (reference sequence). CDR3 size: 15 residues. V was pared by 5 bases and J by 4 bases, with 9 bases of the junction left unmatched. CDR3 residues: CSAVPGQGVAYGYTF. The CDR3 DNA reads TGCAGTGCTGTACCGGGACAGGGGGTTGCCTATGGCTACACCTTC.

The gene calls are TRBV7-9 and TRBJ1-2, with D possibly TRBD1 on 5 matching bases. The CDR3 is 12 amino acids. V was cut by 0 bases and J by 10 bases, with 9 bases left in between. Germline CDR1 SEHNR, CDR2 FQNEAQ (reference sequence). CDR3 residues: CASSLAMGDYTF. The CDR3 nucleotides are TGTGCCAGCAGCTTAGCAATGGGGGACTACACCTTC.

This clonotype has a handful of counts. The chain employs TRBV7-9 and TRBJ1-6; perhaps TRBD1 as D (5 bases). Trimming cost V 4 bases and J 2 bases, with 15 bases left between them. This CDR3 has 17 amino acids. Looked up from germline, CDR1 is SEHNR and CDR2 is FQNEAQ (reference sequence). DNA for the CDR3: TGTGCCAGCAGCTCCGGATGGGGCAGTGCCTATAATTCACCCCTCCACTTT. Its translation: CASSSGWGSAYNSPLHF.

This clonotype turned up a few times. The chain recombines TRBV10-3 with TRBJ2-5; perhaps TRBD2 as D (7 bases). The ends were cut back, 0 bases at V and 1 base at J, with 9 bases in the middle. This CDR3 spans 15 amino acids. Germline values: CDR1 ENHRY, CDR2 SYGVKD. CDR3 amino acids: CAISESGGAQETQYF. The CDR3, as DNA: TGTGCCATCAGTGAGTCTGGGGGGGCCCAAGAGACCCAGTACTTC.

The genes are TRBV7-2 and TRBJ2-3; tentatively, D is TRBD2 (5 bases). CDR3 length equals 16 residues. The germline V gene has CDR1 SGHTA and CDR2 FQGNSA. Trimming removed 0 bases from V and 0 bases from J, with 10 bases in between. In nucleotides, the CDR3 is TGTGCCAGCAGCTTAGCGAGGGCAGCTAGCACAGATACGCAGTATTTT. As protein: CASSLARAASTDTQYF. The whole variable domain, filled in from reference TRBV7-2 and TRBJ2-3, reads GAGVSQSPSNKVTEKGKDVELRCDPISGHTALYWYRQSLGQGLEFLIYFQGNSAPDKSGLPSDRFSAERTGGSVSTLTIQRTQQEDSAVYLCASSLARAASTDTQYFGPGTRLTVL.

The chain couples TRBV6-2 or TRBV6-3 to TRBJ2-2; 9 bases fit TRBD1. With V trimmed by 5 bases and J by 3 bases, 4 bases remained unmatched. The germline V gene encodes CDR1 MNHEY and CDR2 SVGEGT. The CDR3 has 15 amino acids. The CDR3 DNA sequence: TGTGCCAGCAGTGAAACAGGGGGCTACACCGGGGAGCTGTTTTTT. Amino acid sequence: CASSETGGYTGELFF.

The chain has TRBV6-1 and TRBJ2-7; D not certain. The CDR3 is 15 residues long. The V end lost 4 bases, the J end lost 0 bases, and 13 bases lay between the germline ends. From germline, CDR1 is MNHNS and CDR2 SASEGT. The DNA of the CDR3 is TGTGCCAGCAGTGTCGAGCGACTTGCCTCCTACGAGCAGTACGTC. This codes for CASSVERLASYEQYV.

This clonotype was seen only once. V usage is TRBV18 and J usage is TRBJ1-6; D is ambiguous. Germline V CDR1 and CDR2: KGHSH, LQKENI. Trimming shortened V by 1 base and J by 0 bases, and 10 bases separated the two germline ends. The CDR3 totals 17 residues. The CDR3 DNA sequence: TGTGCCAGCTCACCACGTCAACAGCTCTCCTATAATTCACCCCTCCACTTT. Protein product: CASSPRQQLSYNSPLHF. The whole variable domain, remainder taken from reference TRBV18 and TRBJ1-6, is NAGVMQNPRHLVRRRGQEARLRCSPMKGHSHVYWYRQLPEEGLKFMVYLQKENIIDESGMPKERFSAEFPKEGPSILRIQQVVRGDSAAYFCASSPRQQLSYNSPLHFGNGTRLTVT.

This clonotype showed up just a few times. The genes are TRBV7-2 and TRBJ1-5; D unresolved. Trimming removed 1 base from V and 0 bases from J, with 16 bases in between. This CDR3 spans 18 amino acids. Germline values: CDR1 SGHTA, CDR2 FQGNSA. The CDR3 is CASSLDLGTRYSNQPQHF. The CDR3 DNA reads TGTGCCAGCAGCTTAGATTTGGGCACGAGGTATAGCAATCAGCCCCAGCATTTT.

J is TRBJ2-5 and V is TRBV20-1; no firm D call. Germline V gene lookup returns CDR1 DFQATT and CDR2 SNEGSKA (reference sequence). This CDR3 is 11 amino acids long. V was cut by 3 bases and J by 4 bases, with 6 bases left in between. The chain's CDR3 is CSASFGETQYF. In nucleotides, the CDR3 is TGCAGTGCTAGTTTCGGAGAGACCCAGTACTTC.

V usage is TRBV4-2 and J usage is TRBJ2-2; possible D gene TRBD1, 6 bases. In germline, CDR1 is LGHNA, CDR2 YNFKEQ. The CDR3 loop spans 16 amino acids. V dropped 4 bases and J dropped 6 bases, with 18 bases sitting between them. CDR3 amino acids: CASSPWGHSIPGELFF. As DNA, the CDR3 is TGTGCCAGCAGCCCGTGGGGGCACTCTATCCCCGGGGAGCTGTTTTTT.

This clonotype was observed a few times. V gene TRBV12-3 or TRBV12-4 combines with J gene TRBJ2-3, with TRBD2 matching 7 bases. Losses at the gene ends were 2 bases for V and 3 bases for J; bases not matched to a gene: 8. This CDR3 is built from 16 residues. CDR3 sequence reads: CASSLNGGVLTDTQYF. DNA for the CDR3: TGTGCCAGCAGTTTAAATGGGGGGGTTCTAACAGATACGCAGTATTTT.

The V call is TRBV10-3, the J call TRBJ2-1, with D tentatively TRBD1 (6 bases). This CDR3 region has 15 residues. Deletions cut 0 bases from V and 7 bases from J, with 13 bases between. Germline CDR1 and CDR2: ENHRY and SYGVKD. The CDR3 DNA reads TGTGCCATCAGTGAGTCGCCAGGGGACCCGAATGAGCAGTTCTTC. Translated: CAISESPGDPNEQFF.

The V call is TRBV28, the J call TRBJ2-7; TRBD2 might be the D (6 bases). Trimming pared 7 bases from V and 3 bases from J, leaving 16 bases between. The CDR3 is made up of 14 amino acids. From germline, CDR1 is MDHEN and CDR2 SYDVKM. CDR3 sequence (DNA): TGTGCCAGCATGAATGCGGGGAATCACTACGAGCAGTACGTC. This gives the protein CASMNAGNHYEQYV.

This clonotype was seen a few times. CDR3 sequence reads: CASSYRGTGELFF. The CDR3 region has the DNA TGCGCCAGCAGCTACCGTGGTACCGGGGAGCTGTTTTTT. The V and J genes are TRBV5-1 and TRBJ2-2; no reliable D call. The length of the CDR3 is 13 residues. Per germline, CDR1 SGHRS and CDR2 YFSETQ. The ends were cut back, 3 bases at V and 5 bases at J, with 8 bases in the middle.

The chain combines TRBV5-1 with TRBJ2-5; the match to TRBD2 covers 10 bases. V shed 4 bases and J 2 bases; nucleotides not matched to a gene: 5. The CDR3 has 15 residues. Germline loops: CDR1 SGHRS, CDR2 YFSETQ. The CDR3 sequence is CASSRTSGRQETQYF. The CDR3 DNA follows: TGCGCCAGCAGCAGGACTAGCGGACGACAAGAGACCCAGTACTTC. Full variable domain (missing parts from reference TRBV5-1 and TRBJ2-5): KAGVTQTPRYLIKTRGQQVTLSCSPISGHRSVSWYQQTPGQGLQFLFEYFSETQRNKGNFPGRFSGRQFSNSRSEMNVSTLELGDSALYLCASSRTSGRQETQYFGPGTRLLVL.